Each of the 30 T cell receptor beta chains below was sequenced from the same sample in a study of T cell responses to AZD1222 COVID-19 vaccine. TCRdb keeps only in-frame clones here, not all; method: immunoSEQ multiplex PCR. The sample records roughly 66,000 clones, about four fifths being singletons. This specimen consisted of peripheral blood, obtained on day 0 of AZD1222 vaccination. The receptors come from an adult in good health.

A word on this clone: Germline and junction disagree at one end, which may indicate a read error. The V and J genes are TRBV7-7 and TRBJ2-2; D may be TRBD1 or TRBD2 (5 bases each). The CDR3 runs 15 residues. Per germline, CDR1 SSHAT and CDR2 FNYEAQ (reference sequence). CDR3 coding DNA: TGTGCTAGCAGCCCCGGGACCACGAACACCGGGGAGCTGTTTTTT. Its protein is CASSPGTTNTGELFF.

This clone was found once. The chain uses TRBV28 and TRBJ2-7; 7 nucleotides match TRBD1. This CDR3 region has 14 residues. Germline V lookup: CDR1 MDHEN, CDR2 SYDVKM. The trim removed 4 bases at V and 6 bases at J, leaving 9 bases unmatched. CDR3 loop: CASSSGTAASEQYF. CDR3 DNA sequence: TGTGCCAGCAGTTCCGGGACAGCTGCTTCCGAGCAGTACTTC.

This clone was seen once. The CDR3 nucleotides read TGTGCCAGCAGCCAAGATCCCCGGGGGAATCGAGAGACCCAGTACTTC. Residues: CASSQDPRGNRETQYF. The chain joins TRBV3-1 (or the pseudogene TRBV3-2) to TRBJ2-5; D possibly corresponds to TRBD2 (6 bases). V was pared by 0 bases and J by 4 bases, with 15 bases between. CDR1 LGHDT and CDR2 YNNKEL come from the germline V gene (reference sequence). The CDR3 is made up of 16 amino acids.

The rearrangement joins TRBV4-1 to TRBJ1-3, with D hard to call. The CDR3 loop spans 18 amino acids. Per the germline V gene, CDR1 is MGHRA and CDR2 is YSYEKL. Trimming removed 1 base from V and 0 bases from J, with 16 bases in between. CDR3 nucleotides: TGCGCCAGCAGCCAAGTTGATTCGGCGGCGAGCTCTGGAAACACCATATATTTT. Translated, it gives CASSQVDSAASSGNTIYF.

The CDR3 DNA is TGTGCCAGCAGCTGGGCAGGGGCGGCAGATACGCAGTATTTT. Residues: CASSWAGAADTQYF. This sequence joins TRBV13 and TRBJ2-3, with a weak D call TRBD1 (6 bases). This CDR3 region has 14 residues. Deletions cut 4 bases from V and 4 bases from J, with 12 bases between. Germline lookup yields CDR1 PRHDT and CDR2 FYEKMQ (reference sequence).

This clone was observed once. This rearrangement joins TRBV28 to TRBJ2-2, with no clear D. V dropped 6 bases and J dropped 5 bases, with 4 bases sitting between them. Germline lookup yields CDR1 MDHEN and CDR2 SYDVKM. The CDR3 spans 11 residues. CDR3 DNA: TGTGCCAGCAGGCTAACCGGGGAGCTGTTTTTT. Translating gives CASRLTGELFF. Full variable domain (remainder filled in from reference TRBV28 and TRBJ2-2): DVKVTQSSRYLVKRTGEKVFLECVQDMDHENMFWYRQDPGLGLRLIYFSYDVKMKEKGDIPEGYSVSREKKERFSLILESASTNQTSMYLCASRLTGELFFGEGSRLTVL.

V gene TRBV5-1 combines with J gene TRBJ2-2, with D perhaps matching TRBD2 (6 bases). The CDR3 is 16 amino acids. CDR1 SGHRS and CDR2 YFSETQ come from the germline V gene. Trimming cost V 0 bases and J 1 base, with 10 bases left between them. The CDR3: CASSLGDLVNTGELFF. The CDR3 DNA reads as TGCGCCAGCAGCTTGGGGGACTTGGTGAACACCGGGGAGCTGTTTTTT.

The chain recombines TRBV7-2 with TRBJ1-6; D ambiguous. CDR1 SGHTA and CDR2 FQGNSA come from the germline V gene. V lost 5 bases to trimming and J lost 6 bases, with 8 bases between them. CDR3 size: 13 residues. In DNA, the CDR3 is TGTGCCAGCAGCCCGGGTCCTAATTCACCCCTCCACTTT. Translated, it gives CASSPGPNSPLHF. The variable domain in full, with the rest retrieved from reference TRBV7-2 and TRBJ1-6, is GAGVSQSPSNKVTEKGKDVELRCDPISGHTALYWYRQSLGQGLEFLIYFQGNSAPDKSGLPSDRFSAERTGGSVSTLTIQRTQQEDSAVYLCASSPGPNSPLHFGNGTRLTVT.

The chain has TRBV19 and TRBJ1-4; maybe TRBD1 (6 bases). Germline V gene data show CDR1 as LNHDA and CDR2 as SQIVND (reference sequence). The CDR3 runs to 14 residues. Between the trimmed V and J ends, which lost 8 bases and 11 bases, there was a span of 21 bases. In DNA form, the CDR3 reads TGTGCCAGTGAATTACAGGGTGGGGTCGGGAAACTGTTTTTT. It yields the protein CASELQGGVGKLFF.

The rearrangement links TRBV5-8 to TRBJ2-7; possible D gene TRBD1, 5 bases. V dropped 4 bases and J dropped 2 bases, with 13 bases sitting between them. Germline V gene lookup returns CDR1 SGHTS and CDR2 YDEGEE. CDR3 length: 14 residues. This chain's CDR3 is CASSPRTLTYEQYF. CDR3 in DNA: TGTGCCAGCAGCCCCCGGACACTTACCTACGAGCAGTACTTC.

This chain joins TRBV28 and TRBJ2-7; no firm D call. V shed 4 bases and J shed 3 bases, with 4 bases lying between them. The length of the CDR3 is 11 residues. Looked up from germline, CDR1 is MDHEN and CDR2 is SYDVKM. CDR3 protein: CASSWLYEQYF. CDR3 sequence (DNA): TGTGCCAGCAGTTGGCTCTACGAGCAGTACTTC.

The gene calls are TRBV27 and TRBJ1-2; the match to TRBD1 covers 8 bases. The CDR3 totals 13 residues. V was pared by 4 bases and J by 6 bases, with 4 bases of the junction left unmatched. CDR1 MNHEY and CDR2 SMNVEV come from the germline V gene (reference sequence). The CDR3 DNA reads as TGTGCCAGCAGTTACGACAGGGGAAATGGCTACACCTTC. Translating gives CASSYDRGNGYTF.

The chain combines TRBV28 with TRBJ2-4; maybe TRBD2 (5 bases). V shed 7 bases and J shed 1 base, with 17 bases lying between them. This CDR3 has 16 residues. Germline loops: CDR1 MDHEN, CDR2 SYDVKM. CDR3 in DNA: TGTGCCAGCACCTCTTTGGGAGCGACGGCCAAAAACATTCAGTACTTC. Translation: CASTSLGATAKNIQYF. The complete variable domain, with remaining parts taken from reference TRBV28 and TRBJ2-4, reads DVKVTQSSRYLVKRTGEKVFLECVQDMDHENMFWYRQDPGLGLRLIYFSYDVKMKEKGDIPEGYSVSREKKERFSLILESASTNQTSMYLCASTSLGATAKNIQYFGAGTRLSVL.

The V and J genes are TRBV21-1 and TRBJ2-2; TRBD1 is the table's D call, not checked against the DNA. TRBV21-1 is assigned pseudogene status. The CDR3 has 17 residues. For the CDR3, the DNA is TGTGCCAGCAGCCGCCAGGGGGCTACCACGAACACCGGGGAGCTGTTTTTT. Its translation: CASSRQGATTNTGELFF.

The chain links TRBV7-3 to TRBJ2-3; the D is unclear. Germline CDR1 and CDR2: SGHTA and FQGTGA. V gave up 0 bases and J gave up 3 bases, with 7 bases separating them. This CDR3 is built from 14 residues. Here the CDR3 reads CASSLTGFTDTQYF. In DNA, the CDR3 is TGTGCCAGCAGCTTAACAGGGTTTACAGATACGCAGTATTTT.

In nucleotides, the CDR3 is TGTGCCAGCAGCGTAGGACAGGGGGGCGGGGAGCTGTTTTTT. It translates to CASSVGQGGGELFF. The V call is TRBV9, the J call TRBJ2-2; TRBD1 matches at 9 bases. Germline V CDR1 and CDR2: SGDLS, YYNGEE. V lost 0 bases to trimming and J lost 7 bases; unmatched junction nucleotides: 1. The CDR3 totals 14 residues.

This clone was counted only a few times. V and J are TRBV30 and TRBJ1-5; TRBD1 is a possible D gene (6 bases). Between the trimmed V and J ends, which lost 3 bases and 1 base, there was a span of 13 bases. This CDR3 has 15 residues. Germline lookup yields CDR1 GTSNPN and CDR2 SVGIG (reference sequence). The CDR3 reads CAWSLGGPSNQPQHF. The CDR3 nucleotides read TGTGCCTGGAGCTTAGGGGGGCCCAGCAATCAGCCCCAGCATTTT.

The chain uses TRBV6-6 and TRBJ1-1; D remains unclear. Per germline, CDR1 MNHNY and CDR2 SVGAGI (reference sequence). The CDR3 spans 13 residues. V shed 7 bases and J shed 4 bases, with 13 bases lying between them. This CDR3 reads CASIPDIGTEAFF. The CDR3 nucleotides read TGTGCCAGCATTCCCGACATAGGCACTGAAGCTTTCTTT.

The chain has TRBV12-3 or TRBV12-4 and TRBJ2-5; TRBD2 is a possible D gene (6 bases). This CDR3 spans 13 amino acids. V dropped 0 bases and J dropped 5 bases, with 7 bases sitting between them. In DNA form, the CDR3 reads TGTGCCAGCAGTTTAGCGGGGAGGGAGACCCAGTACTTC. This codes for CASSLAGRETQYF.

In regard to this clone: Other DNA sequences in this specimen translate into the identical CDR3. The chain has TRBV6-2 or TRBV6-3 and TRBJ1-1, with D possibly being TRBD1 (5 bases). Germline CDR1 and CDR2: MNHEY and SVGEGT. The V end was cut by 6 bases, the J end by 3 bases, with 8 bases between. There are 12 residues in the CDR3. The CDR3 loop is CASSGGYTEAFF. The CDR3 DNA sequence: TGTGCCAGCAGCGGGGGTTACACTGAAGCTTTCTTT.

This chain uses TRBV3-1 (or the pseudogene TRBV3-2) with TRBJ1-2; 9 nucleotides match TRBD1. The length of the CDR3 is 14 residues. CDR1 LGHDT and CDR2 YNNKEL come from the germline V gene (reference sequence). V lost 2 bases, J lost 5 bases, and 3 bases stayed unmatched. DNA for the CDR3: TGTGCCAGCAGCCAACGGGACAGGGATTATGGCTACACCTTC. It codes for CASSQRDRDYGYTF.

V is TRBV4-1 and J is TRBJ2-5, with 7 positions matching TRBD2. V lost 5 bases and J lost 3; bases outside the gene matches: 18. The CDR3 is made up of 18 amino acids. Germline CDR1 reads MGHRA; CDR2 reads YSYEKL. In DNA form, the CDR3 reads TGCGCCAGCAGCAACCCGGGACTAAAAAGAGTAGGAGAAGAGACCCAGTACTTC. Its translation is CASSNPGLKRVGEETQYF.

The genes are TRBV6-5 and TRBJ1-2, with D unclear. Looked up from germline, CDR1 is MNHEY and CDR2 is SVGAGI. Trimming shortened V by 2 bases and J by 0 bases, and 1 base separated the two germline ends. The CDR3 covers 12 residues. CDR3 region: CASSYTNYGYTF. CDR3 bases: TGTGCCAGCAGTTACACTAACTATGGCTACACCTTC.

The V call is TRBV6-5, the J call TRBJ2-7; D is unresolved. Germline V lookup: CDR1 MNHEY, CDR2 SVGAGI. Trimming left V 0 bases short and J 0 bases short, with 3 bases between. The CDR3 has 13 amino acids. In DNA form, the CDR3 reads TGTGCCAGCAGTTACTCCTCCTCCTACGAGCAGTACTTC. This gives the protein CASSYSSSYEQYF.

This clone showed up just once. The chain joins TRBV7-9 to TRBJ1-2; TRBD1 might be the D (6 bases). Trimming shortened V by 5 bases and J by 1 base, and 17 bases separated the two germline ends. Germline lookup yields CDR1 SEHNR and CDR2 FQNEAQ (reference sequence). The CDR3 contains 16 residues. In DNA, the CDR3 is TGTGCCAGCAGCCCACGCCAGGGGCAGGTTAACTATGGCTACACCTTC. The encoded protein is CASSPRQGQVNYGYTF.

The CDR3 sequence: CATTRQGYSNQPQHF. DNA of the CDR3: TGTGCTACCACCCGACAGGGGTATAGCAATCAGCCCCAGCATTTT. The genes are TRBV5-4 and TRBJ1-5; 8 bases align to TRBD1. This CDR3 contains 15 residues. CDR1 is SGHNT and CDR2 is YYREEE in the germline V gene (reference sequence).

The DNA of the CDR3 is TGTGCCAGCAGCCAAGAGAGGAAGGTCATTTACTATGGCTACACCTTC. Translation gives CASSQERKVIYYGYTF. The chain joins TRBV4-2 to TRBJ1-2; unclear D gene. CDR3 length equals 16 residues. V dropped 0 bases and J dropped 3 bases, with 14 bases sitting between them. The germline V gene encodes CDR1 LGHNA and CDR2 YNFKEQ.

J is TRBJ2-7 and V is TRBV6-2 or TRBV6-3; D is unresolved. The V end lost 6 bases, the J end lost 0 bases, and 15 bases lay between the germline ends. Per the germline V gene, CDR1 is MNHEY and CDR2 is SVGEGT. The CDR3 sequence is 15 residues long. The CDR3 coding sequence is TGTGCCAGCAGCCGTGGACGGCTTACCTCCTACGAGCAGTACTTC. It translates to CASSRGRLTSYEQYF.

The chain joins TRBV7-9 to TRBJ1-1; D is undetermined. The CDR3 sequence is 14 residues long. V gave up 5 bases and J gave up 5 bases, with 15 bases separating them. CDR1 is SEHNR, CDR2 FQNEAQ, per germline (reference sequence). The CDR3 loop is CASSRTGLETEAFF. In DNA form, the CDR3 reads TGTGCCAGCAGCCGTACCGGGTTAGAGACTGAAGCTTTCTTT.

This chain joins TRBV2 and TRBJ2-3; D tentatively fits TRBD1 or TRBD2 (6 bases each). Trimming took off 7 bases at V and 2 bases at J, with 19 bases between the two ends. In germline, CDR1 is SNHLY, CDR2 FYNNEI. This CDR3 spans 16 amino acids. CDR3: CASNSRGRGDTDTQYF. DNA of the CDR3: TGTGCCAGCAACAGCCGGGGGCGGGGAGACACAGATACGCAGTATTTT. The full variable domain, its missing parts supplied by reference TRBV2 and TRBJ2-3, is EPEVTQTPSHQVTQMGQEVILRCVPISNHLYFYWYRQILGQKVEFLVSFYNNEISEKSEIFDDQFSVERPDGSNFTLKIRSTKLEDSAMYFCASNSRGRGDTDTQYFGPGTRLTVL.